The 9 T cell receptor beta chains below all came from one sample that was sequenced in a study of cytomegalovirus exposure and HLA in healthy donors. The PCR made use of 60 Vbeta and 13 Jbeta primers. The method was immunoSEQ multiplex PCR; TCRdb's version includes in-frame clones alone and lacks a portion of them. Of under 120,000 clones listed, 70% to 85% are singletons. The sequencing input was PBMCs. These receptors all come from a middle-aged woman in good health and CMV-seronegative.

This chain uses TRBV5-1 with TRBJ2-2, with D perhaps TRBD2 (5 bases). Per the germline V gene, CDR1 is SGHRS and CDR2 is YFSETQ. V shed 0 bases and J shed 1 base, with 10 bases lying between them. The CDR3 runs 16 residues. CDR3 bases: TGCGCCAGCAGCTTGGTCGTGGGAGAGAACACCGGGGAGCTGTTTTTT. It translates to CASSLVVGENTGELFF.

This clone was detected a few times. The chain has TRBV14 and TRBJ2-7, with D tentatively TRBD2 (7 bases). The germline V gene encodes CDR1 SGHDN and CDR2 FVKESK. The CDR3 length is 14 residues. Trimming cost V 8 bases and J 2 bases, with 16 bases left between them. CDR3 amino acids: CASRKGGRAYEQYF. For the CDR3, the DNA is TGTGCCAGCCGAAAGGGGGGGAGGGCCTACGAGCAGTACTTC.

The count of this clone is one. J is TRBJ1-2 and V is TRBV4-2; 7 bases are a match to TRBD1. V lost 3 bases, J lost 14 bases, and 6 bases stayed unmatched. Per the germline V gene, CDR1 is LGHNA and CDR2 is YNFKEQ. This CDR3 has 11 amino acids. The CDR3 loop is CASSQEDRATF. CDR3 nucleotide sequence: TGTGCCAGCAGCCAGGAAGACAGGGCTACCTTC.

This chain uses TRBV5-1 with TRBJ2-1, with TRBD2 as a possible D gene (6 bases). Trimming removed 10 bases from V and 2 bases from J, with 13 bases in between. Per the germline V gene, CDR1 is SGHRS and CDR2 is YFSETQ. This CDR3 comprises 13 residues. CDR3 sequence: CASRRATYNEQFF. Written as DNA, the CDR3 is TGCGCCTCCCGGAGGGCCACCTACAATGAGCAGTTCTTC.

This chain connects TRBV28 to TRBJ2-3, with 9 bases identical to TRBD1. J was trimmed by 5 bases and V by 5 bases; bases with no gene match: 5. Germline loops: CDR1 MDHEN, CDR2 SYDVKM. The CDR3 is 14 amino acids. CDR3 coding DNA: TGTGCCAGCAGTCCCCGGGACAGGGTAGATACGCAGTATTTT. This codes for CASSPRDRVDTQYF.

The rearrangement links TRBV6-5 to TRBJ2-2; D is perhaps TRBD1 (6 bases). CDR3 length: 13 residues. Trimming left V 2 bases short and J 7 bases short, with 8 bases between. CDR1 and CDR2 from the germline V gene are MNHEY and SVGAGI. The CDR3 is CASSYQGRGELFF. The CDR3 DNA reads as TGTGCCAGCAGTTACCAGGGGCGCGGGGAGCTGTTTTTT.

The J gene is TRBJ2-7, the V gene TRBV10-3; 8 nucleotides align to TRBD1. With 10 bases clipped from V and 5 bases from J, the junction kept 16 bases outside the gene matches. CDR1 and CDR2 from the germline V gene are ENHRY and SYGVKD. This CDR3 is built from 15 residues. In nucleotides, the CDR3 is TGTGCCACCTCCGTTACAGGGGGTGATGCCGACGAGCAGTACTTC. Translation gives CATSVTGGDADEQYF.

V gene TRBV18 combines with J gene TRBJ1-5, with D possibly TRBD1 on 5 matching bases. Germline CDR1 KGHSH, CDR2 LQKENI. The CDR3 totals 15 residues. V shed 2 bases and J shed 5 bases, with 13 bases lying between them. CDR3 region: CASSPGVTVDQPQHF. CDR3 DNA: TGTGCCAGCTCACCAGGGGTGACAGTTGATCAGCCCCAGCATTTT. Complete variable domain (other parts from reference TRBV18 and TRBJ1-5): NAGVMQNPRHLVRRRGQEARLRCSPMKGHSHVYWYRQLPEEGLKFMVYLQKENIIDESGMPKERFSAEFPKEGPSILRIQQVVRGDSAAYFCASSPGVTVDQPQHFGDGTRLSIL.

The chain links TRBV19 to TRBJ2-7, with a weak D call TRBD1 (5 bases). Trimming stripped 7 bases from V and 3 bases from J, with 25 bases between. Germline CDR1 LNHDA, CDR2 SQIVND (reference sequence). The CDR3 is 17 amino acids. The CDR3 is CASTATGLTSNFYEQYF. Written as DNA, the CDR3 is TGTGCCAGTACCGCCACAGGCTTGACCTCCAATTTCTACGAGCAGTACTTC.